Described below is a single T cell receptor (beta chain) sequence and its context. These data belong to a study of blood T cell repertoires in COVID-19. The ends were cut back, 7 bases at V and 10 bases at J, with 20 bases in the middle. The CDR3 has 12 residues. CDR1 and CDR2 from the germline V gene are SQVTM and ANQGSEA. The method was immunoSEQ multiplex PCR; TCRdb's version includes in-frame clones alone and lacks a portion of them. This table has some 250,000 clones, 86% appearing once. V usage is TRBV29-1 and J usage is TRBJ2-7; unclear D gene. The sequenced sample consisted of PBMCs or T cells enriched from blood (not recorded which). This receptor was obtained from a man between 18 and 35 years old who had recovered from COVID-19. CDR3 region: CSGIWADAGQYF. DNA for the CDR3: TGCAGCGGTATATGGGCTGACGCTGGTCAGTACTTC.